These 13 T cell receptor beta chains were all obtained from the same sample, sequenced in a study of T-cell reconstitution after alpha-beta-depleted transplantation in children. The TCRbeta library was prepared with unique molecular identifiers. TCRdb redid the calling of the PCR reads with MiXCR, one entry per CDR3 protein. The table has about a million distinct CDR3 sequences, roughly 29% seen once. Sequenced here: PBMCs, mostly from graft donor cells, sampled 360 days after TCRalphabeta/CD19-depleted stem cell transplant. All receptors derive from a boy younger than two who had a stem cell transplant for SCID, so the T cells may come from the graft donor.

V is TRBV5-1 and J is TRBJ2-7; no clear D gene. In germline, CDR1 is SGHRS, CDR2 YFSETQ. V lost 3 bases to trimming and J lost 3 bases, with 13 bases between them. This CDR3 region has 14 residues. The CDR3 DNA is TGCGCCAGCAGCTCCCCCGATTTTGACTACGAGCAGTACTTC. Translating gives CASSSPDFDYEQYF. The whole variable domain, filled in from reference TRBV5-1 and TRBJ2-7, reads KAGVTQTPRYLIKTRGQQVTLSCSPISGHRSVSWYQQTPGQGLQFLFEYFSETQRNKGNFPGRFSGRQFSNSRSEMNVSTLELGDSALYLCASSSPDFDYEQYFGPGTRLTVT.

This clonotype was seen ten or more times. The chain has TRBV12-3 or TRBV12-4 and TRBJ2-3; 7 bases are shared with TRBD1. J was trimmed by 6 bases and V by 4 bases; bases with no gene match: 7. The CDR3 has 14 residues. The CDR3 sequence is CASSSRQGPDTQYF. CDR3 nucleotides: TGTGCCAGCAGTTCTCGACAGGGCCCGGATACGCAGTATTTT.

The chain uses TRBV28 and TRBJ2-5; 14 bases match TRBD2. Germline V gene lookup returns CDR1 MDHEN and CDR2 SYDVKM. The J segment lost 4 bases and the V segment lost 3 bases, leaving 7 bases of the junction unmatched. The CDR3 covers 17 residues. The CDR3 reads CASSFWTSGGLGETQYF. The DNA of the CDR3 is TGTGCCAGCAGTTTTTGGACTAGCGGGGGGCTGGGAGAGACCCAGTACTTC.

This chain uses TRBV2 with TRBJ1-1; no reliable D call. Germline V gene lookup returns CDR1 SNHLY and CDR2 FYNNEI. The germline V and J ends were trimmed by 7 bases and 0 bases, with 18 bases remaining between them. CDR3 length equals 16 residues. CDR3 bases: TGTGCCAGCATAGGTAGGACCGCTCCGTTGAACACTGAAGCTTTCTTT. Translating gives CASIGRTAPLNTEAFF.

This clonotype was counted only a few times. This sequence joins TRBV12-3 or TRBV12-4 and TRBJ1-5; TRBD1 might be the D (6 bases). The V end was cut by 5 bases, the J end by 0 bases, with 17 bases between. This CDR3 is 17 amino acids long. The CDR3 loop reads CASSPFLGGNSNQPQHF. CDR3 DNA sequence: TGTGCCAGCAGTCCCTTCCTAGGGGGAAATAGCAATCAGCCCCAGCATTTT.

V is TRBV7-6 and J is TRBJ2-3, with D possibly being TRBD2 (7 bases). This CDR3 contains 17 residues. V shed 3 bases and J shed 1 base, with 17 bases lying between them. Germline V gene data show CDR1 as SGHVS and CDR2 as FNYEAQ. CDR3 DNA sequence: TGTGCCAGCAGCTTGGGACCATCCGGGGGGCGCACAGATACGCAGTATTTT. This translates into CASSLGPSGGRTDTQYF.

The V gene is TRBV7-8, the J gene TRBJ2-1, with TRBD2 matching 14 bases. Germline V gene data show CDR1 as SGHVS and CDR2 as FQNEAQ. The CDR3 is made up of 18 amino acids. V lost 5 bases and J lost 8; bases outside the gene matches: 14. CDR3: CASSPARTTSGGADEQFF. The CDR3 DNA is TGTGCCAGCAGCCCCGCGCGTACGACTAGCGGGGGGGCGGATGAGCAGTTCTTC.

The gene calls are TRBV20-1 and TRBJ2-4, with 9 nucleotides matching TRBD1. The CDR3 loop spans 17 amino acids. In germline, CDR1 is DFQATT, CDR2 SNEGSKA (reference sequence). The trim removed 1 base at V and 1 base at J, leaving 8 bases unmatched. CDR3 protein: CSARGGLQGAAKNIQYF. CDR3 in DNA: TGCAGTGCTAGAGGGGGTTTACAGGGGGCGGCCAAAAACATTCAGTACTTC.

This CDR3 reads CASSLRQGIGSLNIQYF. CDR3 coding DNA: TGTGCCAGCAGCCTACGACAGGGAATTGGGTCCCTAAACATTCAGTACTTC. This chain uses TRBV13 with TRBJ2-4, with TRBD1 identical over 7 bases. The CDR3 spans 17 residues. The ends lost 5 bases at V and 6 bases at J; junction bases unmatched: 16. Germline V CDR1 and CDR2: PRHDT, FYEKMQ (reference sequence).

The J gene is TRBJ2-3, the V gene TRBV11-1; maybe TRBD2 (5 bases). Germline-derived CDR1 and CDR2 are SGHAT and FQDESV (reference sequence). V was pared by 8 bases and J by 1 base, with 16 bases between. This CDR3 spans 15 amino acids. CDR3 in amino acids: CASRRTLRGTDTQYF. The DNA of the CDR3 is TGTGCCAGCCGACGGACTCTCCGAGGCACAGATACGCAGTATTTT.

This rearrangement joins TRBV3-1 to TRBJ2-2; D remains unclear. V lost 1 base and J 8 bases, leaving 8 bases between the germline ends. Germline lookup yields CDR1 LGHDT and CDR2 YNNKEL (reference sequence). The CDR3 loop spans 13 amino acids. In DNA, the CDR3 is TGTGCCAGCAGCCAAGTTAGGTCTGGGGAGCTGTTTTTT. Translated: CASSQVRSGELFF.

This chain connects TRBV5-6 to TRBJ2-3, with 11 nucleotides matching TRBD2. Germline V gene lookup returns CDR1 SGHDT and CDR2 YYEEEE. This CDR3 has 19 amino acids. V shed 2 bases and J 3 bases; nucleotides not matched to a gene: 14. CDR3 residues: CASSFSTSGGPGETDTQYF. CDR3 bases: TGTGCCAGCAGCTTTAGTACTAGCGGGGGTCCCGGGGAGACAGATACGCAGTATTTT.

The chain uses TRBV15 and TRBJ2-3, with D possibly TRBD2 on 5 matching bases. Germline-derived CDR1 and CDR2 are LNHNV and YYDKDF (reference sequence). Trimming removed 5 bases from V and 2 bases from J, with 17 bases in between. The CDR3 loop spans 16 amino acids. CDR3 loop: CATSPGRGIHTDTQYF. For the CDR3, the DNA is TGTGCCACCAGCCCTGGACGAGGGATTCACACAGATACGCAGTATTTT. The entire variable domain, with the rest obtained from reference TRBV15 and TRBJ2-3, is as follows: DAMVIQNPRYQVTQFGKPVTLSCSQTLNHNVMYWYQQKSSQAPKLLFHYYDKDFNNEADTPDNFQSRRPNTSFCFLDIRSPGLGDTAMYLCATSPGRGIHTDTQYFGPGTRLTVL.